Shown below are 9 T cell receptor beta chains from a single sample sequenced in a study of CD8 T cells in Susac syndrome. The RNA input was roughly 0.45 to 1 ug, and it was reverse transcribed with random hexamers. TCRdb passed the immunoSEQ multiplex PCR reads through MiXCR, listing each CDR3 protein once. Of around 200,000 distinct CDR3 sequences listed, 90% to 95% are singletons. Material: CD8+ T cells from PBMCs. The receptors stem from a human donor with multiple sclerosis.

This chain's CDR3 is CASSGSRSYEQYF. CDR3 sequence (DNA): TGTGCCAGCAGCGGGAGCCGCTCCTACGAGCAGTACTTC. The chain links TRBV9 to TRBJ2-7; D gene unclear. Germline CDR1 SGDLS, CDR2 YYNGEE. V was pared by 3 bases and J by 0 bases, with 7 bases between. The CDR3 spans 13 residues.

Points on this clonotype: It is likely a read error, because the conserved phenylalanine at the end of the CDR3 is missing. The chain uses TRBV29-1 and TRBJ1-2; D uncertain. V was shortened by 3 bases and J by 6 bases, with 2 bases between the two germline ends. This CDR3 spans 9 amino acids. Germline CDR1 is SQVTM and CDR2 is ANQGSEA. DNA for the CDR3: TGCAGCGTTGAGGATGGCTACACCCTC. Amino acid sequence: CSVEDGYTL.

The CDR3 sequence: CASSESILQGNTGELFF. The CDR3 DNA reads TGTGCCAGCAGTGAGTCGATCTTACAGGGCAACACCGGGGAGCTGTTTTTT. The chain is built from TRBV2 and TRBJ2-2, with D perhaps matching TRBD1 (6 bases). The V gene's germline CDR1 is SNHLY and CDR2 FYNNEI. V dropped 3 bases and J dropped 2 bases, with 16 bases sitting between them. The CDR3 sequence is 17 residues long.

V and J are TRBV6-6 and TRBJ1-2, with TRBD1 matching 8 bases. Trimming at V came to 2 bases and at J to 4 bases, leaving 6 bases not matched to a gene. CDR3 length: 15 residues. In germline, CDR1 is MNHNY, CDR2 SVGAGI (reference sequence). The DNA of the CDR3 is TGTGCCAGCAGTTACACTCCCGGGACAGGCTATGGCTACACCTTC. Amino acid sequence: CASSYTPGTGYGYTF.

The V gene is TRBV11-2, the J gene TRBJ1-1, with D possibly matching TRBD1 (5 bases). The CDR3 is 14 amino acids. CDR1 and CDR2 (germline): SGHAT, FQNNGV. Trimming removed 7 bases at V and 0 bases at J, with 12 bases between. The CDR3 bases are TGTGCCAGCAACGCGGGGGTCATGAACACTGAAGCTTTCTTT. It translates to CASNAGVMNTEAFF.

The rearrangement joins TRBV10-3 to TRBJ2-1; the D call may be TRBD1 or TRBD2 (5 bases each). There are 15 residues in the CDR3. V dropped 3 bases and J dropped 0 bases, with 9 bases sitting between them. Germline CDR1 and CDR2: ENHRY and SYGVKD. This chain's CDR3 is CAISDPGASYNEQFF. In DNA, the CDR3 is TGTGCCATCAGTGATCCCGGGGCCTCCTACAATGAGCAGTTCTTC.

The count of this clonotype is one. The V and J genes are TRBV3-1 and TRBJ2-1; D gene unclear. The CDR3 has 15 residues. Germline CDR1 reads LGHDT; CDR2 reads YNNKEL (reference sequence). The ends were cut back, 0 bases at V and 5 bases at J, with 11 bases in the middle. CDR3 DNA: TGTGCCAGCAGCCAAGAAATCCGGTCCAACAATGAGCAGTTCTTC. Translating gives CASSQEIRSNNEQFF.

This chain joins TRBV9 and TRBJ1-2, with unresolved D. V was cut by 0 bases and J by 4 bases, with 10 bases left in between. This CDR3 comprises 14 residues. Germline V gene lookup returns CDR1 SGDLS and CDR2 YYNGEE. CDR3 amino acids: CASSVESLFYGYTF. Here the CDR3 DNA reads TGTGCCAGCAGCGTAGAAAGTTTATTCTATGGCTACACCTTC. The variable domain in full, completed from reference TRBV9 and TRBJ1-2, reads DSGVTQTPKHLITATGQRVTLRCSPRSGDLSVYWYQQSLDQGLQFLIQYYNGEERAKGNILERFSAQQFPDLHSELNLSSLELGDSALYFCASSVESLFYGYTFGSGTRLTVV.

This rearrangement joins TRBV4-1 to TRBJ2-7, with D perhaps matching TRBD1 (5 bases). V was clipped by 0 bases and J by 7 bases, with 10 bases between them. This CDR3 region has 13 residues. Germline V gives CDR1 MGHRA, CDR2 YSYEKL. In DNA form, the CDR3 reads TGCGCCAGCAGCCAAGATCGAGCAGGGGAGCAGTACTTC. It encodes CASSQDRAGEQYF.